This T cell receptor beta chain was captured in a study of beta chain features in type 1 diabetes. Notes on the study in general: Among patients with Type 1 diabetes, TCRB CDR3s were moderately but significantly shorter in every one of the four CD4+ subsets.

Between the trimmed V and J ends, which lost 4 bases and 1 base, there was a span of 13 bases. Germline lookup yields CDR1 LNHDA and CDR2 SQIVND (reference sequence). The CDR3 is 15 residues long. This clone was observed a handful of times. The antigen is undetermined. Using CD45RO/CCR7/CD25/CD127/CD95/CD27, CD4+ naive, central memory, regulatory and stem cell-like memory cells were sorted. The isolated RNA, all of it, was reverse transcribed, so expressed TCRB transcripts were what got sequenced. An average approximately 3.5 million reads came from naive, central memory and regulatory T cell samples. Measured with immunoSEQ multiplex PCR; TCRdb has only the in-frame clones, and not every one. The sample has under 300,000 clones; about 15% are singletons.

This TCR was recovered from a man aged 25 to 45 with type 1 diabetes. This chain joins TRBV19 and TRBJ1-2; D is perhaps TRBD1 (6 bases). Sequences were obtained from naive CD4+ T cells from blood. The CDR3 sequence is CASSKTGALNYGYTF. The CDR3 DNA follows: TGTGCCAGTAGTAAGACAGGAGCACTTAACTATGGCTACACCTTC.